Below are 19 T cell receptor beta chains sequenced from a single sample in a study of blood T cell repertoires in COVID-19. Only in-frame clones appear in the TCRdb table, and some are missing; sequencing was by immunoSEQ multiplex PCR. The profile shows about 93,000 clones, roughly 90% of them singletons. What was sequenced was peripheral blood. The receptors were gathered from a human donor with active COVID-19. The donor label of this sample is uncertain.

The CDR3 DNA is TGTGCCAGCAGTTTAAATGGTGCAGTGAACACCGGGGAGCTGTTTTTT. The encoded protein is CASSLNGAVNTGELFF. The chain uses TRBV27 and TRBJ2-2; unclear D gene. The CDR3 extends over 16 amino acids. Germline V gene sequence: CDR1 MNHEY, CDR2 SMNVEV (reference sequence). Trimming stripped 2 bases from V and 1 base from J, with 11 bases between.

The chain uses TRBV5-4 and TRBJ2-3, with a weak D call TRBD2 (6 bases). Looked up from germline, CDR1 is SGHNT and CDR2 is YYREEE (reference sequence). The ends were cut back, 4 bases at V and 2 bases at J, with 14 bases in the middle. The CDR3 loop spans 15 amino acids. Here the CDR3 DNA reads TGTGCCAGCAGCCAGGGACTCAATCCCACAGATACGCAGTATTTT. It encodes CASSQGLNPTDTQYF. Complete variable domain (other parts from reference TRBV5-4 and TRBJ2-3): ETGVTQSPTHLIKTRGQQVTLRCSSQSGHNTVSWYQQALGQGPQFIFQYYREEENGRGNFPPRFSGLQFPNYSSELNVNALELDDSALYLCASSQGLNPTDTQYFGPGTRLTVL.

The chain recombines TRBV9 with TRBJ2-1; D gene uncertain. The length of the CDR3 is 15 residues. V gave up 3 bases and J gave up 6 bases, with 16 bases separating them. Germline V gene data show CDR1 as SGDLS and CDR2 as YYNGEE. CDR3 amino acids: CASSAMGHPGNEQFF. The CDR3 DNA reads as TGTGCCAGCAGCGCCATGGGCCACCCTGGCAATGAGCAGTTCTTC.

The chain joins TRBV9 to TRBJ2-1; D possibly corresponds to TRBD2 (8 bases). CDR3 length equals 16 residues. Trimming pared 6 bases from V and 9 bases from J, leaving 25 bases between. Looked up from germline, CDR1 is SGDLS and CDR2 is YYNGEE. The DNA of the CDR3 is TGTGCCAGCACCGAGGGGGCGGGGGGATTACAATCTGAGCAGTTCTTC. Residues: CASTEGAGGLQSEQFF.

This clone was observed once. V is TRBV6-6 and J is TRBJ1-2; TRBD1 might be the D (5 bases). Germline V gene lookup returns CDR1 MNHNY and CDR2 SVGAGI (reference sequence). The germline V and J ends were trimmed by 0 bases and 5 bases, with 7 bases remaining between them. CDR3 length: 13 residues. The CDR3 here is CASSYSGTYGYTF. The CDR3 bases are TGTGCCAGCAGTTACTCAGGGACTTATGGCTACACCTTC.

This chain joins TRBV9 and TRBJ2-1, with D perhaps TRBD1 (6 bases). The CDR3 totals 18 residues. Germline V gene data show CDR1 as SGDLS and CDR2 as YYNGEE. The ends were cut back, 2 bases at V and 0 bases at J, with 18 bases in the middle. CDR3 nucleotide sequence: TGTGCCAGCAGCGTCGAACCCGGGACAAGGAGCTCCTACAATGAGCAGTTCTTC. As protein: CASSVEPGTRSSYNEQFF.

V is TRBV6-5 and J is TRBJ2-7, with 7 bases fitting TRBD1. V gave up 6 bases and J gave up 1 base; unmatched junction bases: 9. CDR3 length equals 15 residues. From germline, CDR1 is MNHEY and CDR2 SVGAGI. The CDR3 nucleotides read TGTGCCAGCAGCAGGGGGACAGAAAGTTCCTACGAGCAGTACTTC. It codes for CASSRGTESSYEQYF.

The chain has TRBV6-6 and TRBJ1-3; 7 bases are shared with TRBD1. The CDR3 sequence is 16 residues long. Unmatched junction bases numbered 9, after V lost 2 bases and J lost 5 bases. CDR1 and CDR2 from the germline V gene are MNHNY and SVGAGI (reference sequence). The CDR3 region is CASSYRNDRARNTIYF. CDR3 nucleotides: TGTGCCAGCAGTTACCGAAACGACAGGGCCCGAAACACCATATATTTT.

V is TRBV6-1 and J is TRBJ2-7; 9 bases fit TRBD1. The CDR3 has 15 residues. Per the germline V gene, CDR1 is MNHNS and CDR2 is SASEGT. Trimming at V came to 3 bases and at J to 0 bases, leaving 3 bases not matched to a gene. The CDR3 reads CASSERTGVSYEQYF. CDR3 coding DNA: TGTGCCAGCAGTGAGAGGACAGGGGTCTCCTACGAGCAGTACTTC.

The rearrangement uses TRBV21-1 and TRBJ1-3. TRBV21-1 is a recognized pseudogene. The CDR3 totals 19 residues. The CDR3 spells CASSKRPGLRFHSGNTIYF. As DNA, the CDR3 is TGTGCCAGCAGCAAGCGGCCGGGACTGCGTTTCCATTCTGGAAACACCATATATTTT.

This chain joins TRBV6-4 and TRBJ2-1; the match to TRBD1 covers 8 bases. Trimming took 6 bases from V and 6 from J; bases not matched to a gene: 4. The CDR3 runs 13 residues. Germline values: CDR1 MRHNA, CDR2 SNTAGT. CDR3 sequence reads: CASSPDRGNEQFF. The CDR3 DNA reads TGTGCCAGCAGCCCCGACAGGGGCAATGAGCAGTTCTTC.

J is TRBJ1-1 and V is TRBV13; TRBD1 matches at 10 bases. The CDR3 covers 16 residues. Germline CDR1 PRHDT, CDR2 FYEKMQ (reference sequence). V was pared by 4 bases and J by 0 bases, with 5 bases of the junction left unmatched. DNA of the CDR3: TGTGCCAGCAGCTGGGGGACAGGGGACATGAACACTGAAGCTTTCTTT. Its protein is CASSWGTGDMNTEAFF. Variable domain in full (rest from reference TRBV13 and TRBJ1-1): AAGVIQSPRHLIKEKRETATLKCYPIPRHDTVYWYQQGPGQDPQFLISFYEKMQSDKGSIPDRFSAQQFSDYHSELNMSSLELGDSALYFCASSWGTGDMNTEAFFGQGTRLTVV.

The CDR3 region has the DNA TGTGCCATCAGTGAGTGGCCGGGACAGGAGAATGAAAAACTGTTTTTT. Translation: CAISEWPGQENEKLFF. The V and J genes are TRBV10-3 and TRBJ1-4; 8 nucleotides align to TRBD1. Per germline, CDR1 ENHRY and CDR2 SYGVKD. CDR3 length: 16 residues. Trimming at V came to 1 base and at J to 5 bases, leaving 6 bases not matched to a gene.

The CDR3 protein is CASSDATVATQYF. The CDR3 DNA reads as TGTGCCAGCAGCGACGCGACTGTGGCGACCCAGTACTTC. The chain couples TRBV3-1 (or the pseudogene TRBV3-2) to TRBJ2-5; unclear D gene. Per the germline V gene, CDR1 is LGHDT and CDR2 is YNNKEL (reference sequence). The CDR3 spans 13 residues. V lost 5 bases, J lost 7 bases, and 14 bases lay in between.

The chain uses TRBV7-9 and TRBJ1-6; D uncertain. Germline-derived CDR1 and CDR2 are SEHNR and FQNEAQ (reference sequence). This CDR3 region has 14 residues. Trimming stripped 4 bases from V and 11 bases from J, with 15 bases between. The CDR3 sequence: CASSWGDLFPPLHF. The CDR3 DNA is TGTGCCAGCAGCTGGGGAGATCTGTTCCCACCCCTCCACTTT.

This clone appeared a single time. The chain uses TRBV9 and TRBJ2-3; 9 nucleotides agree with TRBD2. CDR3 length: 17 amino acids. Unmatched junction bases numbered 15, after V lost 4 bases and J lost 6 bases. Germline assignment: CDR1 SGDLS and CDR2 YYNGEE. The DNA for the CDR3 is TGTGCCAGCAGCCCTCCTTCCGCGGGGGGGGTATCCGATACGCAGTATTTT. It yields the protein CASSPPSAGGVSDTQYF.

This rearrangement joins TRBV29-1 to TRBJ2-1; no reliable D call. Germline V gene sequence: CDR1 SQVTM, CDR2 ANQGSEA. Between the trimmed V and J ends, which lost 6 bases and 9 bases, there was a span of 15 bases. The CDR3 sequence is 12 residues long. CDR3 sequence (DNA): TGCAGCGTATCAAGCCTTGGTTTTGAGCAGTTCTTC. Translated, it gives CSVSSLGFEQFF.

This clone was detected a few times. The chain has TRBV7-8 and TRBJ1-5; D is undetermined. CDR1 SGHVS and CDR2 FQNEAQ come from the germline V gene. Trimming stripped 0 bases from V and 5 bases from J, with 14 bases between. The CDR3 length is 16 residues. CDR3 in amino acids: CASSLAFINRYQPQHF. CDR3 DNA sequence: TGTGCCAGCAGCTTAGCGTTTATTAACAGATATCAGCCCCAGCATTTT. The full variable domain, with the rest looked up from reference TRBV7-8 and TRBJ1-5, is GAGVSQSPRYKVAKRGQDVALRCDPISGHVSLFWYQQALGQGPEFLTYFQNEAQLDKSGLPSDRFFAERPEGSVSTLKIQRTQQEDSAVYLCASSLAFINRYQPQHFGDGTRLSIL.

The genes are TRBV4-3 and TRBJ2-2; D may be TRBD1 (5 bases). Trimming took off 0 bases at V and 4 bases at J, with 9 bases between the two ends. The CDR3 length is 15 residues. From germline, CDR1 is LGHNA and CDR2 YSLEER. CDR3 in amino acids: CASSQEGVGTGELFF. CDR3 DNA sequence: TGCGCCAGCAGCCAAGAAGGGGTCGGCACCGGGGAGCTGTTTTTT.